What follows describes a single T cell receptor (beta chain). Using immunoSEQ multiplex PCR, the repertoire was profiled, and TCRdb retains in-frame clones only, with some absent. Here the sample spans approximately 500,000 clones, around 90% being singletons. This sample stems from a study of blood T cell repertoires in COVID-19. Germline lookup yields CDR1 GTSNPN and CDR2 SVGIG (reference sequence). The CDR3 runs 17 residues. Trimming removed 4 bases from V and 3 bases from J; junction bases left unmatched: 16. Input material: peripheral blood. The V gene is TRBV30, the J gene TRBJ1-1; 8 bases line up with TRBD1. The clonotype originates from a woman in her fifties or sixties with COVID-19, enrolled during active disease. The CDR3 loop reads CAWTRARTGTFDTEAFF. CDR3 nucleotides: TGTGCCTGGACTAGAGCCAGGACAGGGACGTTTGACACTGAAGCTTTCTTT.